A selection of T cell receptor beta chains follows, all from one sample in a study of blood T cell repertoires in COVID-19. Some clones are missing from TCRdb's copy, which holds only in-frame ones; the method was immunoSEQ multiplex PCR. Altogether 150,000 to 200,000 clones are present, 80% to 90% being singletons, with the ten largest covering 1.5% to 2%. Specimen: peripheral blood. Receptors were obtained from a man aged 18 to 30 who had recovered from COVID-19. Both conserved end residues are part of each CDR3. Each record gives: clone size, CDR3 length, V gene, D gene, J gene, CDR3 protein, CDR3 DNA. The D gene is left open where the match is weak. For some rows the clone size is stated as once, few or many, or as a class when expanded; others skip it.

clone_size: -
cdr3_length: 15
v_call: TRBV6-5
d_call: -
j_call: TRBJ2-6
cdr3_aa: CASSGSTDGANVLTF
cdr3_nt: TGTGCCAGCTCGGGGTCTACGGACGGGGCCAACGTCCTGACTTTC

clone_size: -
cdr3_length: 13
v_call: TRBV21-1
d_call: -
j_call: TRBJ1-1
cdr3_aa: CASSKARGLEAFF
cdr3_nt: TGTGCCAGCAGCAAAGCGAGGGGGCTTGAAGCTTTCTTT

clone_size: -
cdr3_length: 16
v_call: TRBV4-2
d_call: -
j_call: TRBJ2-7
cdr3_aa: CASSQTGNIGVDEQYF
cdr3_nt: TGTGCCAGCAGCCAAACGGGGAATATAGGTGTCGACGAGCAGTACTTC

clone_size: -
cdr3_length: 13
v_call: TRBV5-1
d_call: -
j_call: TRBJ2-7
cdr3_aa: CASSPDSSYEQYF
cdr3_nt: TGCGCCAGCAGCCCGGACAGCTCCTACGAGCAGTACTTC

clone_size: -
cdr3_length: 11
v_call: TRBV20-1
d_call: -
j_call: TRBJ1-1
cdr3_aa: CSADSYTEAFF
cdr3_nt: TGCAGTGCCGACAGTTACACTGAAGCTTTCTTT

clone_size: -
cdr3_length: 17
v_call: TRBV5-1
d_call: -
j_call: TRBJ2-2
cdr3_aa: CASRGGGRDYHTGELFF
cdr3_nt: TGCGCCAGCAGAGGAGGGGGTCGGGACTACCACACCGGGGAGCTGTTTTTT

clone_size: few
cdr3_length: 15
v_call: TRBV7-9
d_call: -
j_call: TRBJ1-2
cdr3_aa: CASSLASGASSGYTF
cdr3_nt: TGTGCCAGCAGCCTCGCTTCAGGGGCGTCGAGTGGCTACACCTTC

clone_size: -
cdr3_length: 14
v_call: TRBV11-2
d_call: -
j_call: TRBJ1-1
cdr3_aa: CASSPPTPISEAFF
cdr3_nt: TGTGCCAGCAGCCCGCCGACACCTATCAGTGAAGCTTTCTTT

clone_size: -
cdr3_length: 16
v_call: TRBV7-6
d_call: -
j_call: TRBJ1-3
cdr3_aa: CASSLPGWEAGNTIYF
cdr3_nt: TGTGCCAGCAGCTTACCGGGGTGGGAGGCTGGAAACACCATATATTTT

clone_size: -
cdr3_length: 15
v_call: TRBV10-3
d_call: TRBD2
j_call: TRBJ2-7
cdr3_aa: CAISEISGISYEQYF
cdr3_nt: TGTGCCATCAGTGAAATTAGCGGGATCTCCTACGAGCAGTACTTC

clone_size: -
cdr3_length: 11
v_call: TRBV20-1
d_call: -
j_call: TRBJ1-1
cdr3_aa: CSARPGPEAFF
cdr3_nt: TGCAGTGCTAGACCGGGTCCAGAAGCTTTCTTT

clone_size: -
cdr3_length: 15
v_call: TRBV7-6
d_call: TRBD2
j_call: TRBJ2-4
cdr3_aa: CASSSTGGLGNIQYF
cdr3_nt: TGTGCCAGCAGTTCGACGGGGGGTCTGGGGAACATTCAGTACTTC

clone_size: -
cdr3_length: 16
v_call: TRBV4-3
d_call: TRBD2
j_call: TRBJ2-7
cdr3_aa: CASSQGSGVGGNEQYF
cdr3_nt: TGCGCCAGCAGCCAAGGGTCGGGCGTCGGGGGGAACGAGCAGTACTTC

clone_size: -
cdr3_length: 13
v_call: TRBV18
d_call: -
j_call: TRBJ2-5
cdr3_aa: CASSPVFEETQYF
cdr3_nt: TGTGCCAGCTCACCAGTATTCGAAGAGACCCAGTACTTC

clone_size: -
cdr3_length: 15
v_call: TRBV10-3
d_call: -
j_call: TRBJ1-1
cdr3_aa: CAISESGAAKTEAFF
cdr3_nt: TGTGCCATCAGTGAGTCGGGAGCGGCTAAGACTGAAGCTTTCTTT

clone_size: -
cdr3_length: 15
v_call: TRBV6-4
d_call: TRBD2
j_call: TRBJ2-3
cdr3_aa: CASSDVAGGTDTQYF
cdr3_nt: TGTGCCAGCAGTGACGTGGCGGGAGGCACAGATACGCAGTATTTT

clone_size: -
cdr3_length: 16
v_call: TRBV15
d_call: TRBD1
j_call: TRBJ1-2
cdr3_aa: CATSRDRQGWNYGYTF
cdr3_nt: TGTGCCACCAGCAGAGATAGACAGGGATGGAACTATGGCTACACCTTC

clone_size: -
cdr3_length: 14
v_call: TRBV3-1/TRBV3-2
d_call: TRBD2
j_call: TRBJ2-7
cdr3_aa: CASSRLAGEGEQYF
cdr3_nt: TGTGCCAGCAGCCGTCTAGCGGGAGAGGGCGAGCAGTACTTC

clone_size: -
cdr3_length: 15
v_call: TRBV7-9
d_call: -
j_call: TRBJ1-2
cdr3_aa: CASSLGVGGNDGYTF
cdr3_nt: TGTGCCAGCAGCTTAGGGGTAGGGGGTAACGATGGCTACACCTTC

clone_size: -
cdr3_length: 15
v_call: TRBV13
d_call: -
j_call: TRBJ1-2
cdr3_aa: CASSLRETGIYGYTF
cdr3_nt: TGTGCCAGCAGCTTACGGGAGACCGGAATCTATGGCTACACCTTC

clone_size: -
cdr3_length: 14
v_call: TRBV7-9
d_call: -
j_call: TRBJ2-7
cdr3_aa: CASSYSRPGDEQYF
cdr3_nt: TGTGCCAGCAGCTATAGTCGGCCAGGGGACGAGCAGTACTTC

clone_size: -
cdr3_length: 17
v_call: TRBV9
d_call: TRBD2
j_call: TRBJ2-5
cdr3_aa: CASSRGASGGLAETQYF
cdr3_nt: TGTGCCAGCAGCCGGGGGGCTAGCGGGGGTCTTGCAGAGACCCAGTACTTC

clone_size: -
cdr3_length: 18
v_call: TRBV3-1/TRBV3-2
d_call: -
j_call: TRBJ2-4
cdr3_aa: CASSRGGRGAPRLNIQYF
cdr3_nt: TGTGCCAGCAGCCGAGGCGGTCGGGGGGCCCCTCGATTGAACATTCAGTACTTC

clone_size: -
cdr3_length: 12
v_call: TRBV2
d_call: -
j_call: TRBJ2-1
cdr3_aa: CASQTSLWGQFF
cdr3_nt: TGTGCCAGCCAGACTAGTCTCTGGGGGCAGTTCTTC

clone_size: -
cdr3_length: 14
v_call: TRBV2
d_call: -
j_call: TRBJ2-7
cdr3_aa: CASSEGTGTWEQYF
cdr3_nt: TGTGCCAGCAGTGAGGGAACAGGAACTTGGGAGCAGTACTTC

clone_size: once
cdr3_length: 16
v_call: TRBV4-3
d_call: -
j_call: TRBJ2-3
cdr3_aa: CASSQISGVGTDTQYF
cdr3_nt: TGCGCCAGCAGCCAAATATCGGGGGTGGGCACAGATACGCAGTATTTT

clone_size: -
cdr3_length: 13
v_call: TRBV7-9
d_call: -
j_call: TRBJ1-5
cdr3_aa: CASSLVGEQPQHF
cdr3_nt: TGTGCCAGCAGCTTAGTGGGCGAGCAGCCCCAGCATTTT

clone_size: -
cdr3_length: 15
v_call: TRBV11-3
d_call: -
j_call: TRBJ2-1
cdr3_aa: CAIPLFTGEDHEQFF
cdr3_nt: TGTGCCATCCCCCTTTTCACGGGAGAGGATCATGAGCAGTTCTTC

clone_size: -
cdr3_length: 15
v_call: TRBV28
d_call: TRBD1
j_call: TRBJ1-2
cdr3_aa: CASSPTSGTGLDYTF
cdr3_nt: TGTGCCAGCAGTCCAACTTCCGGGACAGGGCTTGACTACACCTTC

clone_size: -
cdr3_length: 11
v_call: TRBV20-1
d_call: -
j_call: TRBJ2-3
cdr3_aa: CSVASENTQYF
cdr3_nt: TGCAGTGTTGCCAGCGAGAATACGCAGTATTTT

clone_size: once
cdr3_length: 13
v_call: TRBV5-4
d_call: TRBD1
j_call: TRBJ1-2
cdr3_aa: CASSSPGQGRYTF
cdr3_nt: TGTGCCAGCAGCTCACCGGGACAGGGGCGCTACACCTTC

clone_size: -
cdr3_length: 17
v_call: TRBV18
d_call: TRBD2
j_call: TRBJ2-1
cdr3_aa: CASSPFVAGEGYNEQFF
cdr3_nt: TGTGCCAGCTCACCATTTGTAGCGGGAGAGGGCTACAATGAGCAGTTCTTC

clone_size: once
cdr3_length: 14
v_call: TRBV19
d_call: -
j_call: TRBJ2-3
cdr3_aa: CASRPGGSSDTQYF
cdr3_nt: TGTGCCAGTAGACCAGGGGGGAGCTCAGATACGCAGTATTTT

clone_size: -
cdr3_length: 11
v_call: TRBV19
d_call: -
j_call: TRBJ1-1
cdr3_aa: CASSMWTEAFF
cdr3_nt: TGTGCCAGTAGTATGTGGACAGAAGCTTTCTTT

clone_size: -
cdr3_length: 18
v_call: TRBV19
d_call: TRBD1
j_call: TRBJ1-1
cdr3_aa: CASSPLAPGQGKGTEAFF
cdr3_nt: TGTGCCAGTAGTCCGCTAGCCCCGGGACAGGGGAAGGGCACTGAAGCTTTCTTT

clone_size: -
cdr3_length: 17
v_call: TRBV4-1
d_call: TRBD1
j_call: TRBJ2-7
cdr3_aa: CASSPRELTYRGYEQYF
cdr3_nt: TGCGCCAGCAGCCCCAGAGAACTAACCTACAGGGGCTACGAGCAGTACTTC

clone_size: -
cdr3_length: 15
v_call: TRBV7-8
d_call: TRBD1
j_call: TRBJ1-5
cdr3_aa: CASSFRDRGDQPQHF
cdr3_nt: TGTGCCAGCAGCTTCCGGGACAGGGGGGACCAGCCCCAGCATTTT

clone_size: -
cdr3_length: 14
v_call: TRBV4-1
d_call: TRBD1
j_call: TRBJ1-4
cdr3_aa: CASSQGDSGEKLFF
cdr3_nt: TGCGCCAGCAGCCAAGGGGACAGCGGGGAAAAACTGTTTTTT

clone_size: -
cdr3_length: 16
v_call: TRBV6-1
d_call: -
j_call: TRBJ1-5
cdr3_aa: CASSERGGSPNQPQHF
cdr3_nt: TGTGCCAGCAGTGAACGAGGGGGATCGCCTAATCAGCCCCAGCATTTT

clone_size: -
cdr3_length: 13
v_call: TRBV29-1
d_call: -
j_call: TRBJ1-4
cdr3_aa: CSVKPRSGEKLFF
cdr3_nt: TGCAGCGTCAAACCCCGGTCGGGAGAAAAACTGTTTTTT

clone_size: -
cdr3_length: 14
v_call: TRBV9
d_call: -
j_call: TRBJ2-3
cdr3_aa: CASSPDGLSDTQYF
cdr3_nt: TGTGCCAGCAGCCCCGACGGACTCTCAGATACGCAGTATTTT

clone_size: -
cdr3_length: 14
v_call: TRBV2
d_call: TRBD1
j_call: TRBJ1-5
cdr3_aa: CASRDRIPNQPQHF
cdr3_nt: TGTGCCAGCCGGGACAGGATCCCAAATCAGCCCCAGCATTTT

clone_size: -
cdr3_length: 14
v_call: TRBV5-6
d_call: -
j_call: TRBJ1-2
cdr3_aa: CASSQTGVTYGYTF
cdr3_nt: TGTGCCAGCAGCCAAACTGGAGTGACCTATGGCTACACCTTC

clone_size: once
cdr3_length: 19
v_call: TRBV4-1
d_call: TRBD2
j_call: TRBJ2-1
cdr3_aa: CASSQSVRLAGGTYNEQFF
cdr3_nt: TGCGCCAGCAGCCAATCTGTACGACTAGCGGGAGGGACCTACAATGAGCAGTTCTTC

clone_size: -
cdr3_length: 14
v_call: TRBV24-1
d_call: TRBD2
j_call: TRBJ2-1
cdr3_aa: CATSDGTIYNEQFF
cdr3_nt: TGTGCCACCAGTGACGGGACTATCTACAATGAGCAGTTCTTC

clone_size: -
cdr3_length: 15
v_call: TRBV19
d_call: TRBD2
j_call: TRBJ2-1
cdr3_aa: CASSIGTRPKNEQFF
cdr3_nt: TGTGCCAGTAGTATAGGGACTAGACCTAAAAATGAGCAGTTCTTC

clone_size: -
cdr3_length: 13
v_call: TRBV5-1
d_call: -
j_call: TRBJ2-7
cdr3_aa: CASSSTGSYEQYF
cdr3_nt: TGCGCCAGCAGCTCCACAGGGTCCTACGAGCAGTACTTC

clone_size: -
cdr3_length: 14
v_call: TRBV6-2/TRBV6-3
d_call: -
j_call: TRBJ1-1
cdr3_aa: CASSYTSGNTEAFF
cdr3_nt: TGTGCCAGCAGTTACACATCAGGGAACACTGAAGCTTTCTTT

clone_size: -
cdr3_length: 12
v_call: TRBV7-9
d_call: TRBD2
j_call: TRBJ2-1
cdr3_aa: CASSLDGTRKFF
cdr3_nt: TGTGCCAGCAGCTTAGATGGGACTAGGAAGTTCTTC

clone_size: -
cdr3_length: 18
v_call: TRBV3-1/TRBV3-2
d_call: TRBD2
j_call: TRBJ2-5
cdr3_aa: CASSPSGLAGGPRETQYF
cdr3_nt: TGTGCCAGCAGCCCGTCAGGACTAGCGGGAGGGCCGAGAGAGACCCAGTACTTC

clone_size: -
cdr3_length: 15
v_call: TRBV3-1/TRBV3-2
d_call: -
j_call: TRBJ1-2
cdr3_aa: CASSQARVGLYGYTF
cdr3_nt: TGTGCCAGCAGCCAAGCCAGGGTAGGCCTGTATGGCTACACCTTC